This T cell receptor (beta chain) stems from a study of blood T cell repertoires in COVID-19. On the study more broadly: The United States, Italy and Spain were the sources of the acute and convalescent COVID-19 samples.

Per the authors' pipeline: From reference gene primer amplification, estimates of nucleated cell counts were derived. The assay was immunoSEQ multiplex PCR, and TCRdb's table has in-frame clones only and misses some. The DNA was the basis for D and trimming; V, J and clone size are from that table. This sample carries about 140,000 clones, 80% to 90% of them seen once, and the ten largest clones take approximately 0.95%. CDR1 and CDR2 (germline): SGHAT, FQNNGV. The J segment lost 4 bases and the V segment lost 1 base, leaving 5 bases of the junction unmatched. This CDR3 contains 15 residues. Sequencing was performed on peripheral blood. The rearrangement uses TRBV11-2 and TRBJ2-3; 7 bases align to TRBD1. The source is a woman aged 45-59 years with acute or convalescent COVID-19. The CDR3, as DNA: TGTGCCAGCAGCTTAGGAACAGGGGATCCAGATACGCAGTATTTT. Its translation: CASSLGTGDPDTQYF.